This TCR beta chain was sequenced during a study of blood T cell repertoires in COVID-19. Across the whole study: Spain, Italy and the United States supplied samples that represented acute and convalescent COVID-19.

CDR1 is KGHSH, CDR2 LQKENI, per germline. Between the trimmed V and J ends, which lost 5 bases and 10 bases, there was a span of 9 bases. The CDR3 is 12 residues long. The table came from immunoSEQ multiplex PCR; TCRdb's copy has only in-frame clones and leaves some out. This sample has some 270,000 clones, with 85% to 90% found just once. The chain joins TRBV18 to TRBJ1-6, with D possibly TRBD1 on 5 matching bases. The TCR originated in a man younger than 40 with acute or convalescent COVID-19. Sequencing was carried out using peripheral blood. The CDR3: CASSDSGSPLHF. The CDR3 nucleotides read TGTGCCAGCTCAGACTCAGGGTCACCCCTCCACTTT.